This T cell receptor beta chain was documented in a study of beta chain features in type 1 diabetes. Whole-study context: Regarding age, gender and cell yields, patients proved similar to healthy donors.

Trimming removed 5 bases from V and 6 bases from J, with 13 bases in between. This CDR3 contains 13 residues. CDR1 is SQVTM, CDR2 ANQGSEA, per germline. A note on this clone: Its target is not known.

Study-wide results and limits: TCRB CDR3 length was moderately but significantly reduced in all four CD4+ subsets of Type 1 diabetes patients.

Reverse transcription of all isolated RNA meant that expressed TCRB transcripts were sequenced. Data came from immunoSEQ multiplex PCR; TCRdb stores just in-frame clones and leaves some out. There are hundreds of thousands of clones in the sample; around 15% occur only once, and around 0.04% lies in the top ten. The V call is TRBV29-1, the J call TRBJ1-4; a weak D match, TRBD1 (6 bases). The sample comprised naive CD4+ T cells from blood. The sequence derives from a man aged 18 to 29 with type 1 diabetes. The DNA for the CDR3 is TGCAGCGTTAGCGGGCCAGGGGATGAAAAACTGTTTTTT. It translates to CSVSGPGDEKLFF.